Here is one T cell receptor beta chain with its context. What antigen it recognizes has not been identified. No much larger clone exists at a distance of one base, and base qualities are not known. Inclusion was restricted to participants for whom at least one PBMC sample before ART initiation and at least two post-ART samples were available. Every participant with HIV received treatment in the United States of America. Before DNA extraction, cryopreserved samples containing roughly 0.85-11 million PBMC were thawed and washed. At the time of the earliest PBMC sample, participants with HIV were aged between 23 and 54 years. Per participant, PBMC samples came from 1-4 timepoints prior to ART initiation and 2-8 timepoints following ART initiation, for a median of 7 samples. Serial HIV viral load, CD4+ T-cell count, ART history and demographic data were obtained for every participant. Genomic DNA was extracted from unsorted PBMC with a Qiagen kit on a QIAcube, processed in batches of 12 samples.

This sample was taken from a study of long-term antiretroviral therapy in people with HIV (dated by TCRdb to 2021 to 2024). About the study as a whole: The earliest samples were collected approximately a decade before the 2015 WHO recommendation for immediate ART, a period when ART was typically delayed until CD4 counts fell. A retrospective serial study tested whether changes in peripheral blood TRB repertoire composition and diversity were associated with ART initiation and durable HIV suppression. From some 30 adults with confirmed HIV infection, the cohort provided approximately 190 cryopreserved PBMC samples, gathered serially across a mean of about 6 years (range 1-12). Of the approximately 30 participants with HIV, more than 10 were female. No cross-contamination during QIAcube processing was seen in test extractions of a monoclonal T-cell line run alongside 33 polyclonal samples. Study-wide conclusions, independent of this receptor: Samples dated from about 2003 to 2018, and the ART regimens used may be less effective than current ones. Since PBMC availability was limited, sequencing covered only the TCR beta chain, with no alpha chain pairing. Because pre-ART samples had limited cell numbers, profiling was done on unsorted PBMC rather than on sorted CD4+ and CD8+ T cells. Starting ART was linked to a significant rise in TRB diversity, yet even after long-term ART the diversity remained significantly lower than in transplant donor controls. The repertoire was dominated across all time points by expanded TRB clones identified before ART initiation, although this dominance was seen to fluctuate and to decrease in many PLHIV after ART. Inferences about post-ART repertoire changes are limited because no data were available on ART adherence, viral resistance or therapy changes. Narrower CDR3 length ranges were observed in HIV repertoires than in controls, and an antigen-experienced repertoire with only a slight naive shift after ART was suggested by the network structure.

The immunoSEQ hsTCRB v3.0 assay was used at survey level resolution for TRB variable region sequencing. TRB sequencing targeted a depth of 40,000-50,000 T-cell genomes per sample. TRB libraries were pooled and sequenced on an Illumina MiSeq using a v3 150-cycle kit. The original methods were these. Analysis of repertoires was carried out in R inside a reproducible Nextflow workflow spanning QC, data transformation and analysis. LymphoSeq2, an R package for AIRR-Seq data exploration, was used to implement custom analyses. A few samples yielding fewer than 5000 total TRB sequences were excluded, leaving around 190 analyzed HIV repertoires. Of the approximately 190 retained HIV repertoires, under 65 were collected before and around 130 after ART initiation. Repertoires were downsampled to 5000 TRB nucleotide sequences, and summary statistics were averaged over 100 downsampling iterations. The analysis kept only TRB sequences whose CDR3 regions were at least seven amino acids long. A Shannon entropy-derived clonality score and the Gini coefficient were used to measure diversity. In repertoire networks, the top 5000 CDR3 amino acid sequences were linked whenever an edit distance of one separated two sequences. GLIPH2 predicted antigen specificity groups and MHC restriction for TRB CDR3 amino acid sequences. Known CMV, EBV, HIV or tissue antigen associations were flagged by matching CDR3 amino acid sequences against VDJdb and McPAS-TCR. Pre-ART, post-ART and control groups were compared with Wilcoxon signed-rank tests and Holm-Bonferroni correction. The table comes from immuneACCESS by way of TCRdb, which keeps in-frame sequences with V and J called. Part of the clones is missing from these tables; in studies checked, under half for an unresolved V gene and the rest for unknown reasons. The V and J calls and clone size were taken over from that table, and D and trimming were inferred from the DNA. The sample table holds some 30,000 clones, of which 87% were seen once. The top ten clonotypes cover 10% to 15% of the sample.

The CDR3 measures 16 amino acids from cysteine to phenylalanine. Only the CDR3 portion is preserved as DNA: 48 bases, with reading frame beginning at the first base. A distance of 21 bases separates the germline ends of V and J, which lose 6 bases and 3 bases respectively. The CDR1 and CDR2 encoded by the germline V gene (reference sequence) are MNHEY and SMNVEV. The chain is assembled from TRBV27 and TRBJ2-7, and perhaps TRBD2 as D gene, on 5 matching bases. The receptor comes from a man aged 18 to 29 with HIV. The sample consisted of unsorted PBMCs, taken 1.1 years after starting antiretroviral therapy. CDR3 reads: CASSLRPPLALYEQYF. The DNA is TGTGCCAGCAGCCTTCGACCCCCCCTAGCTCTCTACGAGCAGTACTTC.